This T cell receptor beta chain derives from a study of PD-1 blockade in classical Hodgkin lymphoma. Clones were sequenced by immunoSEQ multiplex PCR, and TCRdb holds only the in-frame ones, with some missing. The sample lists under 60,000 clones; around nine tenths were seen once. General study findings and limits: CD4+ TCR diversity rose significantly by C4D1, and CD8+ TCR diversity did not. Later analyses included only patients treated at least 1 year post-ASCT.

A remark on this clone: Its cognate antigen is unknown.

Time point in this sample: cycle 4 day 1 (C4D1), after 5 to 7 weeks of nivolumab. All trial patients relapsed after autologous stem cell transplantation. The CDR3 runs to 14 residues. The germline CDR1 and CDR2 sequences are LNHDA and SQIVND (reference sequence). V shed 3 bases and J shed 3 bases, with 12 bases lying between them. The chain joins TRBV19 to TRBJ2-7; D might be TRBD1 (6 bases). The sequence was collected from a human donor with classical Hodgkin lymphoma. The sample consisted of peripheral blood mononuclear cells (PBMCs), taken before the fourth cycle of nivolumab. The CDR3 here is CASSMVRGNYEQYF. CDR3 nucleotides: TGTGCCAGTAGTATGGTAAGGGGGAACTACGAGCAGTACTTC.